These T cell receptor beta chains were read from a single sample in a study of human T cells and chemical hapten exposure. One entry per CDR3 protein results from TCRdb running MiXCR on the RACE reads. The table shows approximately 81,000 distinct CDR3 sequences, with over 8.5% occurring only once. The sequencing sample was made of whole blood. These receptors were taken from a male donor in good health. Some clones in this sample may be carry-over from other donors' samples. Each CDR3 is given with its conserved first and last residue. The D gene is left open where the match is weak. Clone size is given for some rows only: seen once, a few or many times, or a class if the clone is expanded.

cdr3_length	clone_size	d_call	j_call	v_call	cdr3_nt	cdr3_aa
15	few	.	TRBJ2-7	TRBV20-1	TGCAGTGCCATCACCGACAGGTTACACCCCTACGAGCAGTACTTC	CSAITDRLHPYEQYF
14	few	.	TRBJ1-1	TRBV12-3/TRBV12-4	TGTGCCAGCAGGGTCGTTGGGAGCCCGAAAGAAGCTTTCTTT	CASRVVGSPKEAFF
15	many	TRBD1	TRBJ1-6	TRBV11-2	TGTGCCAGCAGCCCCGACCCGGACAGGGGTACACCCCTCCACTTT	CASSPDPDRGTPLHF
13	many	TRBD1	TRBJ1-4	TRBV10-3	TGTGCCATCAGGGACAGGGGAACTGAAAAACTGTTTTTT	CAIRDRGTEKLFF
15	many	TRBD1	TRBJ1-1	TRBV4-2	TGTGCCAGCAGCCAAGTACTACAGGGGCACACTGAAGCTTTCTTT	CASSQVLQGHTEAFF
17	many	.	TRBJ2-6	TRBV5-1	TGCGCCAGCAGCTTGTCGGCGACGCGCTCTGGGGCCAACGTCCTGACTTTC	CASSLSATRSGANVLTF
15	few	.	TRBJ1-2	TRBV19	TGTGCCAGTCATCCTACAGGACCAGCTAACTATGGCTACACCTTC	CASHPTGPANYGYTF
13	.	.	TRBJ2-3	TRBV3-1	TGTGCCAGCAGCCAAGATTATGCGGATACGCAGTATTTT	CASSQDYADTQYF
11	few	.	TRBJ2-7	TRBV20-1	TGCAGTGCTCCAGGACAGTACGAGCAGTACTTC	CSAPGQYEQYF
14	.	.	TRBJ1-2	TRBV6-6	TGTGCCAGCACCTTCGGCAGTTGGGAATCTGGCTACACCTTC	CASTFGSWESGYTF
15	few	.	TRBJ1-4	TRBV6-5	TGTGCCAGCAGTTACTCGGCGTCTCTGGATGAAAAACTGTTTTTT	CASSYSASLDEKLFF
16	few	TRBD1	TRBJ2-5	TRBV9	TGTGCCAGCAGCATCATGCCCGGGACAGGACAAGAGACCCAGTACTTC	CASSIMPGTGQETQYF
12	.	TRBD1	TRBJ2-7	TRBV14	TGTGCCAGCAGCCAAGCTCCGGGACAGCGAATCTTC	CASSQAPGQRIF
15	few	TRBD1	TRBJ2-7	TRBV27	TGTGCCAGCTTCCCGACGGGACAGGGGATTTACGAGCAGTACTTC	CASFPTGQGIYEQYF
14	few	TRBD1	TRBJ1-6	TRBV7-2	TGTGCCAGCAGCCGGGACAGGGAGGACTCACCCCTCCACTTT	CASSRDREDSPLHF
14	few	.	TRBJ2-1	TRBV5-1	TGCGCCAGCACCCAACGGCGGGACTACAATGAGCAGTTCTTC	CASTQRRDYNEQFF
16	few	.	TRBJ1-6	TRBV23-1	TGCGCCAGCAGTCAATCCGACAGCACCTATAATTCACCCCTCCACTTT	CASSQSDSTYNSPLHF
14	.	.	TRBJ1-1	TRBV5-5	TGTGCCAGCAGCTTGTCATCAGATAACACTGAAGCTTTCTTT	CASSLSSDNTEAFF
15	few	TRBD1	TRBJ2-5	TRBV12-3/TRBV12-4	TGTGCCAGCAGTTCTGGACAGGGGCCGCAAGAGACCCAGTACTTC	CASSSGQGPQETQYF
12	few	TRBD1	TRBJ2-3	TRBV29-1	TGCAGCGCACAGGGGGCGCGAGCTACGCAGTATTTT	CSAQGARATQYF
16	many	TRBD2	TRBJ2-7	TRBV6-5	TGTGCCAGCAGGAGGAGTACTAGCGGGAGTGTCGACGAGCAGTACTTC	CASRRSTSGSVDEQYF
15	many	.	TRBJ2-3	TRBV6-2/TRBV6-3	TGTGCCAGCACCACCGGGACCCAGAGCACAGATACGCAGTATTTT	CASTTGTQSTDTQYF
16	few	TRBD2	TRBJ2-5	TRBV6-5	TGTGCCAGCAGTTACTCGAAACTGAGCGGGGGTGAGACCCAGTACTTC	CASSYSKLSGGETQYF
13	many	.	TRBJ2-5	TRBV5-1	TGCGCCAGCAGCAATACAGGGAAAGAGACCCAGTACTTC	CASSNTGKETQYF
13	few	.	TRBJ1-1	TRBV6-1	TGTGCCAGCGGCATCAGTAGTGGATCCGAAGCTTTCTTT	CASGISSGSEAFF
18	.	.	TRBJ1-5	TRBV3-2	TGTGCCAGCAGCCAACCGAGACGGAATTTCGGGCCAGATCAGCCCCAGCATTTT	CASSQPRRNFGPDQPQHF
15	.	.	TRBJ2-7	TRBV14	TGTGCCAGCAGCCAAGAACGAACAGGGAAGGACGAGCAGTACTTC	CASSQERTGKDEQYF
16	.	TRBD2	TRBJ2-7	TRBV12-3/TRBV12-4	TGTGCCAGCAGTTTAATGGCGGGGGGGAAAAGCTACGAGCAGTACTTC	CASSLMAGGKSYEQYF
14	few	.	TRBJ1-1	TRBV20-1	TGCAGTGCTAGGATACCCGACGGTAACACTGAAGCTTTCTTT	CSARIPDGNTEAFF
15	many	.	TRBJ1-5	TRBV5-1	TGCGCCAGCAGCTTGGATCCGGGGACGAATCAGCCCCAGCATTTT	CASSLDPGTNQPQHF
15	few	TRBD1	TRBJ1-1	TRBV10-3	TGTGCCATCAGTGAGTCGACAGGGGCGGACACTGAAGCTTTCTTT	CAISESTGADTEAFF
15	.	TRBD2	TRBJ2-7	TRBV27	TGTGCCAGCAGTTTGCGACTAGCTACGTCCGACGAGCAGTACTTC	CASSLRLATSDEQYF
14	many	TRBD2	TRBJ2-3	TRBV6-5	TGTGCCAGCAGTTCGGGGACTAGCGGAGATACGCAGTATTTT	CASSSGTSGDTQYF
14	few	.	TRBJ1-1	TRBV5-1	TGCGCCAGCAGCTTCGGTCAGGGGACTACTGAAGCTTTCTTT	CASSFGQGTTEAFF
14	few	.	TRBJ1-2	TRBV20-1	TGCAGTGCTAGAGGGGGGAGGTCCAGCTATGGCTACACCTTC	CSARGGRSSYGYTF
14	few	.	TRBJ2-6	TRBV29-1	TGCAGCGTTGAAAATGGGGCTGGGGCCAACGTCCTGACTTTC	CSVENGAGANVLTF
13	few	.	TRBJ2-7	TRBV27	TGTGCCAGCAGCTTGACAGGAACTTACGAGCAGTACTTC	CASSLTGTYEQYF
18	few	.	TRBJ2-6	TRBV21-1	TGTGCCAGCAGCAAAGAGGGACAGGGGGCTTATGGGGCCAACGTCCTGACTTTC	CASSKEGQGAYGANVLTF
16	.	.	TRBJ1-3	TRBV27	TGTGCCAGCAGTTTATCGAGGTCCGGGATTGGAAACACCATATATTTT	CASSLSRSGIGNTIYF
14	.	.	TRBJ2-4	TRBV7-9	TGTGCCAGCAGCTCCGGGACCCTGATAGACATTCAGTACTTC	CASSSGTLIDIQYF
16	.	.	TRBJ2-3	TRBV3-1	TGTGCCAGCAGCCAAGATCGCGCGTCGGCGGAAGATACGCAGTATTTT	CASSQDRASAEDTQYF
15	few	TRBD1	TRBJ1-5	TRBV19	TGTGCCAGTAGTATGACAGGGGATTGGAATCAGCCCCAGCATTTT	CASSMTGDWNQPQHF
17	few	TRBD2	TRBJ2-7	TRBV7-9	TGTGCCAGCAGCTCCCCCGGACTAGCGGGGATCATTGGGGAGCAGTACTTC	CASSSPGLAGIIGEQYF
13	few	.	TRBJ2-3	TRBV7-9	TGTGCCAGCAGCTTACCCGGACACCTCGCGCAGTATTTT	CASSLPGHLAQYF
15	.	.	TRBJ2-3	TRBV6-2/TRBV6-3	TGTGCCAGCAGTTACGTCCAACACCGCACAGATACGCAGTATTTT	CASSYVQHRTDTQYF
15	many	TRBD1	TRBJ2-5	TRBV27	TGTGCCAGCAGTTGGACAGGGGGCCCCCAAGAGACCCAGTACTTC	CASSWTGGPQETQYF